This TCR beta chain is drawn from a study of human T cells and chemical hapten exposure. In the library, unique molecular identifiers were attached to individual cDNA molecules. One entry per CDR3 protein, called by TCRdb with MiXCR from the RACE reads. The sample records 85,000 or so distinct CDR3 sequences, approximately 10% being singletons. Noted time point: patch test 2, 6 weeks after DPC sensitization. Described treatment: therapeutic diphenylcyclopropenone sensitization with weekly scalp DPC. This clonotype was detected many times. V shed 6 bases and J shed 8 bases, with 17 bases lying between them. This CDR3 has 15 amino acids.

This material consisted of whole blood, taken in connection with sensitization to the hapten diphenylcyclopropenone (DPC). The chain employs TRBV12-3 or TRBV12-4 and TRBJ1-6, with a possible D match to TRBD1 (5 bases). This receptor was obtained from a man aged 18 to 35 with alopecia areata. Some clones in this sample may be carry-over from other donors' samples. CDR3 residues: CASRRLPLGDSPLHF. CDR3 bases: TGTGCCAGCAGGAGACTGCCCTTAGGGGATTCACCCCTCCACTTT.